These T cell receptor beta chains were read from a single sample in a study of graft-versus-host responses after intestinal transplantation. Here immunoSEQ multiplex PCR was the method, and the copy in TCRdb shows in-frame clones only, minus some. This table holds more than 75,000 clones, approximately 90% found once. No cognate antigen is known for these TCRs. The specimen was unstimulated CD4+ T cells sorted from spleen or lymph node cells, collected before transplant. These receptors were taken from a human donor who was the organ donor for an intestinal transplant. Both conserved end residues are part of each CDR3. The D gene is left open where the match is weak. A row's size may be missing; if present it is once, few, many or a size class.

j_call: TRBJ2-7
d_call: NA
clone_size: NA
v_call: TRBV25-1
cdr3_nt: TGTGCCAGCAGTGATTTAGGGATCAGGGCGCAGTACTTC
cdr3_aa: CASSDLGIRAQYF

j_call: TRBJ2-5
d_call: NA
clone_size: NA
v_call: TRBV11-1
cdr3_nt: TGTGCCAGCAGCCCCTACTCCGGGACTCCGGGGGAGACCCAGTACTTC
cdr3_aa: CASSPYSGTPGETQYF

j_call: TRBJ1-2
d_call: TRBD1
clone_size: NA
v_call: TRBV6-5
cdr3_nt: TGTGCCAGCAGTTACTCGTGGGACAGGGGAAACTATGGCTACACCTTC
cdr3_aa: CASSYSWDRGNYGYTF

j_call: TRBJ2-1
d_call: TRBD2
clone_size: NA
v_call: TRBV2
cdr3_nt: TGTGCCAGCAGTGTTCTAGCGGGGCGGGGCAATGAGCAGTTCTTC
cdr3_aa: CASSVLAGRGNEQFF

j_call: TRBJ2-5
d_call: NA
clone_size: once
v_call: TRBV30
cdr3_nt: TGTGCCTGGACCCGACTAGGGTTCGGGACCCAGTACTTC
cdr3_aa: CAWTRLGFGTQYF

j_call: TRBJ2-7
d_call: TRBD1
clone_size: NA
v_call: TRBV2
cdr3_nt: TGTGCCAGCAGCCCCGCCGGGACAGCAAGAAACGAGCAGTACTTC
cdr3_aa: CASSPAGTARNEQYF

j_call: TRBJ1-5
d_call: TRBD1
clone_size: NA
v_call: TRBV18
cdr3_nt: TGTGCCAGCTCACGGACAGGGGGCCCCTATAGCAATCAGCCCCAGCATTTT
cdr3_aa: CASSRTGGPYSNQPQHF

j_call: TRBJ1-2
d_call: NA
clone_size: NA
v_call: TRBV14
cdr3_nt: TGTGCCAGCAGCCAAAGTATCGGTTCAGGACTCACCGGCTACACCTTC
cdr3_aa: CASSQSIGSGLTGYTF

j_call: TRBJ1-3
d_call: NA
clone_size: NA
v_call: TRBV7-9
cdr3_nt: TGTGCCAGCAGCTTAGGTGTGGGGGCAGACACCATATATTTT
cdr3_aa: CASSLGVGADTIYF

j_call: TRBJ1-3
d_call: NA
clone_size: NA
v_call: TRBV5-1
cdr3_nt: TGCGCCAGCAGCTTGGGGGCACCGAGCTCTGGAAACACCATATATTTT
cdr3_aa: CASSLGAPSSGNTIYF

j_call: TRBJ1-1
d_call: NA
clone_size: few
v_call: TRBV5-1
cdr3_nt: TGCGCCAGCAGCTTGGGTGTTAACAGTATCACTGAAGCTTTCTTT
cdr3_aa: CASSLGVNSITEAFF

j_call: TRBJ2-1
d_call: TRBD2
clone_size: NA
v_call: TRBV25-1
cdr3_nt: TGTGCCAGCAGGTCACAAGTAGCGGGGGATCACAATGAGCAGTTCTTC
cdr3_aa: CASRSQVAGDHNEQFF

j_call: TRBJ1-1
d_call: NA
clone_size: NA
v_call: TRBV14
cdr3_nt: TGTGCCAGCAGCCAAGCGCAGGGGACAAATACTGAAGCTTTCTTT
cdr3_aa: CASSQAQGTNTEAFF

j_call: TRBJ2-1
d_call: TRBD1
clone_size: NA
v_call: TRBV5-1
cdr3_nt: TGCGCCAGCAGCTGGACAGGGCGGGTTGAGCAGTTCTTC
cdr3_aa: CASSWTGRVEQFF

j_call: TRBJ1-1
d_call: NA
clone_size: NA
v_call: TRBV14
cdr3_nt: TGTGCCAGCAGCCAAACAATGGGCTCAGCTTTCTTT
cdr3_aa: CASSQTMGSAFF

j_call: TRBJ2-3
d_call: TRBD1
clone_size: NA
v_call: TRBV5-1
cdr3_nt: TGCGCCAGCAGTTCCCGGTCTGTGACAGGGACGACAGATACGCAGTATTTT
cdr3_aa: CASSSRSVTGTTDTQYF

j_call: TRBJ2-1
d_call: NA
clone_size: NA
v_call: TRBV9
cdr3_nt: TGTGCCAGCAGCGCGAGAGGGATCGGAGATGAGCAGTTCTTC
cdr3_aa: CASSARGIGDEQFF

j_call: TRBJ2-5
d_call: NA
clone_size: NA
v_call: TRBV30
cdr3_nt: TGTGCCTGGAGTAGAGGAGGGGCAGCCCAAGAGACCCAGTACTTC
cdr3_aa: CAWSRGGAAQETQYF

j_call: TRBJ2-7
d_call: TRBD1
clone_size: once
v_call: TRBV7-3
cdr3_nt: TGTGCCAGCAGCTTAACGGGGGGGACAGGGTACGAGCAGTACTTC
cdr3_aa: CASSLTGGTGYEQYF

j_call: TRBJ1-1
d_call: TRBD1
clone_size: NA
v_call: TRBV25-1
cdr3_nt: TGTGCCAGCAGTGGGACAGGGGGCGTTGAGACTGAAGCTTTCTTT
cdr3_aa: CASSGTGGVETEAFF

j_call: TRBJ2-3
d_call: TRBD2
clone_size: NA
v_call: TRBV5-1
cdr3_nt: TGCGCCAGCAGCCCGGGAGGACGGGCAGATACGCAGTATTTT
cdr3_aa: CASSPGGRADTQYF

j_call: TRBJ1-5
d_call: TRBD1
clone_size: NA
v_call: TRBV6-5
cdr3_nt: TGTGCCAGCAGCCCCAGGGGGCGTGAGCCCCAGCATTTT
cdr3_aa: CASSPRGREPQHF

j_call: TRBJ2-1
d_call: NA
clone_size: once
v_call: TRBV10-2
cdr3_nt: TGCGCCAGCAGTGGGAACGGGAGACGGGAGCAGTTCTTC
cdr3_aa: CASSGNGRREQFF

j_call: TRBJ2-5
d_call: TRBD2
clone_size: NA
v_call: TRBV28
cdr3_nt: TGTGCCAGCAGTTTTACTAGCGGGAGGGTACAGACCCAGTACTTC
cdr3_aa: CASSFTSGRVQTQYF

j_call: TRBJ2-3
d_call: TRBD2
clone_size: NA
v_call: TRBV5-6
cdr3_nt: TGTGCCAGCAGCCCCGGGAGGCGCACAGATACGCAGTATTTT
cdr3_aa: CASSPGRRTDTQYF

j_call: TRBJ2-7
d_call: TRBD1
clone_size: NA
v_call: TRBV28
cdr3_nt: TGTGCCAGCAGTTTACGCACTGGGGACAGCTACGAGCAGTACTTC
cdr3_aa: CASSLRTGDSYEQYF

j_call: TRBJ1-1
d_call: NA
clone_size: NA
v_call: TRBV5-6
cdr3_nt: TGTGCCAGCAGCCCAGTACACGGAGACACTGAAGCTTTCTTT
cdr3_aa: CASSPVHGDTEAFF

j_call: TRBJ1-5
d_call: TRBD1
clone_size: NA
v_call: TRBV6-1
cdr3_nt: TGTGCCAGCAGTGGTAGGACAGGCCCGCCCCAGCATTTT
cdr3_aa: CASSGRTGPPQHF

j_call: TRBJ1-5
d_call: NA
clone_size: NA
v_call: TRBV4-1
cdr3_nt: TGCGCCGGCAGCCAAGTCCGGGGTCTCGATCAGCCCCAGCATTTT
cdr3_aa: CAGSQVRGLDQPQHF

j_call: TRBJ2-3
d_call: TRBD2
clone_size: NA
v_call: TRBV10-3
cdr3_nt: TGTGCCATCAGTGCCGGCGGGGGGACCACAGATACGCAGTATTTT
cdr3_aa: CAISAGGGTTDTQYF

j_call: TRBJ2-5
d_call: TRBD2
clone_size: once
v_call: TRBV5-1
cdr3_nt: TGCGCCAGCAGCTTGCCCCAACTAGCGGGAGGGCTAATAAAGACCCAGTACTTC
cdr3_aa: CASSLPQLAGGLIKTQYF

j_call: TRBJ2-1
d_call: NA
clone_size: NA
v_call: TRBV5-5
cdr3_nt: TGTGCCAGCAGCTCACTAGGATCTGGTGAGCAGTTCTTC
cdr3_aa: CASSSLGSGEQFF

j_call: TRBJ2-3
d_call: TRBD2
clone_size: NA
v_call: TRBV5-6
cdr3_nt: TGTGCCAGCAGCTTGACTAGCGGGACAGATACGCAGTATTTT
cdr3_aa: CASSLTSGTDTQYF

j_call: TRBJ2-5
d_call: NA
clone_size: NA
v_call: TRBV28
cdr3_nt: TGTGCCAGCAGCCTAATGCTTGAGACCCAGTACTTC
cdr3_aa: CASSLMLETQYF

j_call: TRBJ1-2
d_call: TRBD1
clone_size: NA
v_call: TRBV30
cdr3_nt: TGTGCCTGGACAGGGAGACAGGGCTACTATGGCTACACCTTC
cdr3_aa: CAWTGRQGYYGYTF

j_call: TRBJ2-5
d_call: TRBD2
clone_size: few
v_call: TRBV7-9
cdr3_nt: TGTGCCAGCAGCTTAGGGGTAGCGGGACAAGAGACCCAGTACTTC
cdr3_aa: CASSLGVAGQETQYF

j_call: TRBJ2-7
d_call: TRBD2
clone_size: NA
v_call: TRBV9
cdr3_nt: TGTGCCAGCAGCGGCCCTCTAGCGGGGGGCGGGGACGAGCAGTACTTC
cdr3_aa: CASSGPLAGGGDEQYF

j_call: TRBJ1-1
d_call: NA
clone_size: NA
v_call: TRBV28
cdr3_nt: TGTGCCAGCAGTTTGGGGGCCGGAGCTTTCTTT
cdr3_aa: CASSLGAGAFF

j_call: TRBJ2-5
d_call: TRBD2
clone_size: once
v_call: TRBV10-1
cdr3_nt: TGCGCCAGCAGTTTGGGACTAGCGGAAAAAGAGACCCAGTACTTC
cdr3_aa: CASSLGLAEKETQYF

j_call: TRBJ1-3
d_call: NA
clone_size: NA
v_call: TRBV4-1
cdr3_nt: TGCGCCAGCAGCTCCGGGACATTACTCGGAAACACCATATATTTT
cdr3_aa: CASSSGTLLGNTIYF

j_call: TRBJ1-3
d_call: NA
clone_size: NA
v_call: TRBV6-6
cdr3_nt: TGTGCCAGCAGTTACTCGGGGGGGCAGGGGAGGAACACCATATATTTT
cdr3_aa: CASSYSGGQGRNTIYF

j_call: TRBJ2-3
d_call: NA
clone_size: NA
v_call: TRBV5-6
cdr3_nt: TGTGCCAGCAGCTTGCGAATTACTAGCACAGATACGCAGTATTTT
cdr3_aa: CASSLRITSTDTQYF

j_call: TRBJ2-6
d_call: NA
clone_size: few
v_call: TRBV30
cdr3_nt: TGTGCCTGGAGTCCCCGCTGGTGGGCCACCGGGGCCAACGTCCTGACTTTC
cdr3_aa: CAWSPRWWATGANVLTF

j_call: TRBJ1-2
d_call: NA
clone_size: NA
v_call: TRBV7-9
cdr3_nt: TGTGCCAGCAGCCAGGTTGGAGGCTATGGCTACACCTTC
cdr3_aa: CASSQVGGYGYTF

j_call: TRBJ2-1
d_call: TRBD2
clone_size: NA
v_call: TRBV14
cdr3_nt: TGTGCCAGCAGTAAATATCTAGCGGGAGGTGGTAATGAGCAGTTCTTC
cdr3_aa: CASSKYLAGGGNEQFF

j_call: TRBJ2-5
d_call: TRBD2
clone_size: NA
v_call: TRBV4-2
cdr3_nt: TGTGCCAGCAGCCCGGGACTAGCGGGAGTGCAAGAGACCCAGTACTTC
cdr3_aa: CASSPGLAGVQETQYF

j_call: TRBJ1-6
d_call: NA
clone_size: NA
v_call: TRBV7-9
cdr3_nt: TGTGCCAGCAGCTTATTGAGGACAGTAGATTCACCCCTCCACTTT
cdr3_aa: CASSLLRTVDSPLHF

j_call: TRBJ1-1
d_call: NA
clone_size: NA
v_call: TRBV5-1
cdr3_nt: TGCGCCAGCAGCTTGGTTGGGTTAAGCGCTGAAGCTTTCTTT
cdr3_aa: CASSLVGLSAEAFF

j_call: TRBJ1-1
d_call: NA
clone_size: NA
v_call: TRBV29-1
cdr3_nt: TGCAGCGTTACGCGGGGCACCACTGAAGCTTTCTTT
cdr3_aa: CSVTRGTTEAFF

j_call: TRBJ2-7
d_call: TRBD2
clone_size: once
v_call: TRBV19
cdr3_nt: TGTGCCAGTAGGATGAGCGGGGCACACTCCTACGAGCAGTACTTC
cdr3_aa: CASRMSGAHSYEQYF

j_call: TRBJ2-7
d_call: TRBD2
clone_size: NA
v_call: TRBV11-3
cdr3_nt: TGTGCCAGCACCAAACTAGCGGCTAGCTCCTACGAGCAGTACTTC
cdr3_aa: CASTKLAASSYEQYF

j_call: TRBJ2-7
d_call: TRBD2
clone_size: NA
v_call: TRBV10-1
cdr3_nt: TGCGCCAGCAGTGAGTGGAAACTAGCGGGAATTACCGAGCAGTACTTC
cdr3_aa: CASSEWKLAGITEQYF

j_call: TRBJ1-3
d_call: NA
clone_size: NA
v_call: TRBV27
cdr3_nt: TGTGCCAGCAGTAAAAACGGTCACTCTGGAAACACCATATATTTT
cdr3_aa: CASSKNGHSGNTIYF

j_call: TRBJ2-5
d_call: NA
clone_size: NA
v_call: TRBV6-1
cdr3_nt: TGTGCCAGCAGTGATGTAGCAGAGACCCAGTACTTC
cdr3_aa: CASSDVAETQYF

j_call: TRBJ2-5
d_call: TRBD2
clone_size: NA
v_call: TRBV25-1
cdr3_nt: TGTGCCAGCAGTGAAGGCGGGGGGGGCCAGTACTTC
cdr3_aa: CASSEGGGGQYF